The present entry profiles one TCR beta chain with its context. These data originate in a study of blood T cell repertoires in COVID-19. Study background: Italy, Spain and the United States were the sources of the convalescent and acute COVID-19 samples. The analysed material was cDNA or gDNA that came from T cells, B-cell-depleted T cells, or PBMCs.

In the source study's methods: The assay estimated nucleated cells by amplifying reference gene primers. Sequencing used immunoSEQ multiplex PCR; TCRdb keeps in-frame clones, though not all of them. V, J and clone size are those of that table, while D and trimming were read from the DNA. Of approximately 72,000 clones in the sample, 88% were seen once. Germline CDR1 is KGHDR and CDR2 is SFDVKD. The V end lost 6 bases, the J end lost 4 bases, and 18 bases lay between the germline ends. CDR3 length: 16 residues. This TCR derives from a man aged 50 to 60 with acute or convalescent COVID-19. The sample was peripheral blood. The chain joins TRBV24-1 to TRBJ2-1, with D possibly TRBD1 on 6 matching bases. CDR3 coding DNA: TGTGCCACCAGTTCCTCCGGGACACCTCCTTACAATGAGCAGTTCTTC. This codes for CATSSSGTPPYNEQFF.